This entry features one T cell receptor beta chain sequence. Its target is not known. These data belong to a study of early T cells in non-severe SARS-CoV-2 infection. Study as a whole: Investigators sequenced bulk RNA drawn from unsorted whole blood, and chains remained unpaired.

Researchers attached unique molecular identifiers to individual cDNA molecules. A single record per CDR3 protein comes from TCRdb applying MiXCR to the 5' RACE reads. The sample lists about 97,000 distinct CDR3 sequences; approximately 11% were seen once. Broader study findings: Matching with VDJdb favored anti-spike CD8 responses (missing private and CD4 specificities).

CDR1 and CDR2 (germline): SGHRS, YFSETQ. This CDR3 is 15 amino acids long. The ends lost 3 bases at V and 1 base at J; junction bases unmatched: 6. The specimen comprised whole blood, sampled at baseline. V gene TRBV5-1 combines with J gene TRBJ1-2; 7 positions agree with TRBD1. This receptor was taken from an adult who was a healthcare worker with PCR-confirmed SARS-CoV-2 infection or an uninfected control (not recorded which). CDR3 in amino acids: CASSSTTGINYGYTF. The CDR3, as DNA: TGCGCCAGCAGCTCGACGACAGGGATTAACTATGGCTACACCTTC.